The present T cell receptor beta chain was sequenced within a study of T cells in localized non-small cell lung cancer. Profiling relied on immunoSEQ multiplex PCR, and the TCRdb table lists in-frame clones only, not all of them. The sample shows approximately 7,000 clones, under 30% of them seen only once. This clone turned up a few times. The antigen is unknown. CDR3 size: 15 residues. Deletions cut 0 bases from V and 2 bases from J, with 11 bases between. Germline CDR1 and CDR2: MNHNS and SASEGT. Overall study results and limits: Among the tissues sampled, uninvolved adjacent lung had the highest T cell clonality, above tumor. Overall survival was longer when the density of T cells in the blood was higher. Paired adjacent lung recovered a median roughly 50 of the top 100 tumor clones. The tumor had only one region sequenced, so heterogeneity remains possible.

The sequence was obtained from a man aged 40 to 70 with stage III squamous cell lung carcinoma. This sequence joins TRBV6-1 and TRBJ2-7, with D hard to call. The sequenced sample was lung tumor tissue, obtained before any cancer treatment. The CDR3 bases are TGTGCCAGCAGTGAAGCGCGTGGACCTGCCTACGAGCAGTACTTC. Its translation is CASSEARGPAYEQYF.